These T cell receptor beta chains were read from a single sample in a study of blood T cell repertoires in COVID-19. TCRdb's copy holds only in-frame clones and misses some; the assay was immunoSEQ multiplex PCR. The sample records hundreds of thousands of clones, roughly 90% being singletons. The sequenced sample was peripheral blood. These receptors originate from a woman aged 50 to 60 with active or convalescent COVID-19. CDR3s include the opening cysteine and the closing phenylalanine or tryptophan. A D gene is named only where the DNA matches it firmly. Clone size is stated in some rows and not others, as once, few, many or a class when expanded.

clone_size	v_call	j_call	d_call	cdr3_aa	cdr3_nt
.	TRBV7-3	TRBJ1-2	TRBD1	CASSPGTGVRGYTF	TGTGCCAGCAGTCCCGGGACAGGGGTTCGTGGCTACACCTTC
once	TRBV11-2	TRBJ1-1	TRBD1	CASSSTGVTEAFF	TGTGCCAGCAGCTCCACAGGGGTCACTGAAGCTTTCTTT
.	TRBV5-5	TRBJ2-5	TRBD2	CASSLALSTGLAETQYF	TGTGCCAGCAGCTTGGCCCTCTCCACGGGACTAGCAGAGACCCAGTACTTC
.	TRBV7-2	TRBJ1-2	TRBD1	CASSMGQGGNYGYTF	TGTGCCAGCAGCATGGGACAGGGAGGCAACTATGGCTACACCTTC
.	TRBV14	TRBJ2-1	.	CASSASPRLEFF	TGTGCCAGCAGCGCAAGCCCACGTCTTGAGTTCTTC
once	TRBV9	TRBJ2-1	.	CASSALAHEQFF	TGTGCCAGCAGCGCCCTAGCCCATGAGCAGTTCTTC
.	TRBV2	TRBJ2-7	TRBD1	CASSSDRTTEQYF	TGTGCCAGCAGTTCGGACAGGACCACCGAGCAGTACTTC
.	TRBV7-2	TRBJ2-2	TRBD2	CASSLTSGGSTGELFF	TGTGCCAGCAGCCTCACTAGCGGGGGAAGCACCGGGGAGCTGTTTTTT
.	TRBV7-3	TRBJ2-3	.	CASSRDNTDTQYF	TGTGCCAGCAGCAGGGACAACACAGATACGCAGTATTTT
.	TRBV5-1	TRBJ1-4	TRBD1	CASSLGVQGAGGKLFF	TGCGCCAGCAGCTTGGGAGTACAGGGGGCTGGGGGAAAACTGTTTTTT
once	TRBV4-3	TRBJ2-5	.	CASSQLPGQETQYF	TGCGCCAGCAGCCAGCTTCCAGGGCAAGAGACCCAGTACTTC
few	TRBV10-3	TRBJ2-1	.	CATRTFASSYNEQFF	TGTGCCACCAGAACCTTCGCGAGCTCCTACAATGAGCAGTTCTTC
.	TRBV9	TRBJ2-2	.	CASSTGAGELFF	TGTGCCAGCAGCACGGGAGCCGGGGAGCTGTTTTTT
.	TRBV5-4	TRBJ2-1	.	CASTPDRHGSYNEQFF	TGTGCCAGCACCCCGGACAGACACGGCTCCTACAATGAGCAGTTCTTC
.	TRBV5-4	TRBJ2-7	.	CASSPMGLAQYEQYF	TGTGCCAGCAGCCCGATGGGCCTAGCTCAATACGAGCAGTACTTC
.	TRBV30	TRBJ1-3	.	CAGTSLTGNTIYF	TGTGCAGGGACATCTTTGACTGGAAACACCATATATTTT
.	TRBV6-6	TRBJ2-3	TRBD2	CASSFGTSFDTQYF	TGTGCCAGCAGTTTTGGGACTAGCTTCGATACGCAGTATTTT
.	TRBV2	TRBJ1-6	TRBD1	CASSVQGARSPLHF	TGTGCCAGCAGTGTTCAGGGGGCGCGGTCACCCCTCCACTTT
.	TRBV5-1	TRBJ1-1	.	CASSLSRNTEAFF	TGCGCCAGCAGCTTGTCGAGGAACACTGAAGCTTTCTTT
.	TRBV7-9	TRBJ2-1	.	CASSLYNGNEQFF	TGTGCCAGCAGCCTCTACAACGGGAATGAGCAGTTCTTC
.	TRBV2	TRBJ2-7	.	CASVPGGSSLYEQYF	TGTGCCAGCGTCCCAGGAGGGTCCTCTCTTTACGAGCAGTACTTC
.	TRBV10-3	TRBJ1-3	.	CAITPGVSGNTIYF	TGTGCCATCACCCCAGGGGTCTCTGGAAACACCATATATTTT
.	TRBV12-3/TRBV12-4	TRBJ1-6	.	CASSFRDSPLHF	TGTGCCAGCAGTTTTCGGGATTCACCCCTCCACTTT
.	TRBV30	TRBJ1-1	TRBD1	CAWSRDRGRVTEAFF	TGTGCCTGGAGTCGAGACAGGGGGCGGGTCACTGAAGCTTTCTTT
.	TRBV5-1	TRBJ2-3	.	CASSKTSGTSTDTQYF	TGCGCCAGCAGCAAAACCTCCGGGACAAGCACAGATACGCAGTATTTT
.	TRBV18	TRBJ1-2	TRBD1	CASSSSTGDPNYGYTF	TGTGCCAGCTCAAGCAGTACAGGGGATCCGAACTATGGCTACACCTTC
.	TRBV7-3	TRBJ1-5	.	CASSLSLPRGQPQHF	TGTGCCAGCAGCTTATCCCTCCCCCGGGGTCAGCCCCAGCATTTT
.	TRBV7-2	TRBJ1-1	TRBD1	CASSRALGTGRAFF	TGTGCCAGCAGCCGCGCCTTGGGGACAGGGCGAGCTTTCTTT
.	TRBV24-1	TRBJ1-5	.	CATRARDSNQPQHF	TGTGCCACCAGAGCGAGGGATAGCAATCAGCCCCAGCATTTT
.	TRBV7-9	TRBJ2-2	TRBD2	CASSPSSGVYTGELFF	TGTGCCAGCAGCCCTTCCAGCGGGGTATACACCGGGGAGCTGTTTTTT
.	TRBV29-1	TRBJ2-1	TRBD1	CSVQTGGSYNEQFF	TGCAGCGTACAGACAGGGGGGTCCTACAATGAGCAGTTCTTC
.	TRBV27	TRBJ1-1	TRBD1	CASSTGASEAFF	TGTGCCAGCAGTACAGGGGCCTCTGAAGCTTTCTTT
.	TRBV6-5	TRBJ1-2	.	CASSYGTRYGYTF	TGTGCCAGCAGTTATGGGACACGGTATGGCTACACCTTC
.	TRBV4-3	TRBJ2-3	.	CASSQAASSRTDTQYF	TGCGCCAGCAGCCAAGCCGCCTCGAGCCGGACAGATACGCAGTATTTT
.	TRBV7-6	TRBJ2-7	TRBD2	CASSLLPSGGGYEQYF	TGTGCCAGCAGCTTATTGCCTAGCGGGGGGGGATACGAGCAGTACTTC
.	TRBV6-2/TRBV6-3	TRBJ1-2	TRBD1	CASSYLDRPNYGYTF	TGTGCCAGCAGTTACCTGGACAGGCCCAACTATGGCTACACCTTC
.	TRBV7-2	TRBJ2-2	TRBD2	CASSPPRLAGGPIGELFF	TGTGCCAGCAGCCCGCCTCGACTAGCGGGGGGGCCTATCGGGGAGCTGTTTTTT
.	TRBV11-2	TRBJ2-1	TRBD1	CASSLAPGQGQNEQFF	TGTGCCAGCAGCTTAGCCCCGGGACAGGGTCAGAATGAGCAGTTCTTC
.	TRBV7-2	TRBJ1-4	.	CASSLVTVEKLFF	TGTGCCAGCAGCTTAGTCACAGTCGAAAAACTGTTTTTT
.	TRBV28	TRBJ1-2	.	CASTASGGNYGYTF	TGTGCCAGCACTGCTTCCGGGGGTAACTATGGCTACACCTTC